The TCR beta chain described here comes from a study of T cell responses to AZD1222 COVID-19 vaccine. Study conclusions and caveats: White British ancestry dominated among donors, who included more females, and clonal diversity was possibly underestimated. Recipients of two AZD1222 doses showed rising Spike-specific TCR breadth and depth. Spike-spanning, vaccine-associated CD4 TCRs were dominant at 160-218 and 743-854. After the peak T cell response, and only then, were repertoires sampled.

This clone was seen more than once but under ten times. Its target is unknown. The protocol was immunoSEQ multiplex PCR, while the TCRdb copy is restricted to in-frame clones and leaves out a portion. The sample lists 110,000 to 150,000 clones, roughly nine tenths occurring once. The V gene end was trimmed by 5 bases and the J gene end by 4 bases; junction bases not matched to a gene: 10. Germline-derived CDR1 and CDR2 are SGHVS and FQNEAQ. This CDR3 is built from 16 residues. This chain connects TRBV7-8 to TRBJ2-1, with TRBD2 matching over 8 bases. This specimen was peripheral blood, taken on day 0 of AZD1222 vaccination. This TCR derives from an adult in good health. The CDR3 coding sequence is TGTGCCAGCAGCCATGCCACTAGCGGTTATTACAATGAGCAGTTCTTC. Its translation: CASSHATSGYYNEQFF.